This T cell receptor beta chain was recorded in a study of T cells in Graves' hyperthyroidism and ophthalmopathy. Whole-study results and caveats: In blood, most of the thyroid clonotypes expanded above 0.001 were also present.

The TCR beta CDR3 regions underwent amplification using RNA transcripts as the source. In the first-round RT-PCR of the TCR CDR3, the HTBI primer set was used. TCRdb reprocessed the multiplex PCR reads via MiXCR and lists one record per CDR3 protein. The sample yields 650,000 to 700,000 distinct CDR3 sequences, around 15% seen once. Patients counted as stable if ophthalmopathy did not develop within 18 months. Uncontrolled infection, other autoimmune disease, pregnancy or lactation led to exclusion. Germline CDR1 reads SGDLS; CDR2 reads YYNGEE. V lost 0 bases, J lost 6 bases, and 4 bases stayed unmatched. This CDR3 contains 14 residues. This clonotype was seen many times. Its target is not known.

The sequenced sample was blood. This sequence was found in a man aged 45-65 years with Graves' hyperthyroidism. J is TRBJ2-7 and V is TRBV9; TRBD1 matches 9 bases. CDR3 DNA sequence: TGTGCCAGCAGCGTAGAGGGACAGGGCCGCGAGCAGTACTTC. Its protein is CASSVEGQGREQYF.